A selection of T cell receptor beta chains follows, all from one sample in a study of cytomegalovirus exposure and HLA in healthy donors. Assay: immunoSEQ multiplex PCR; the TCRdb copy retains only in-frame clones and omits some. The sample records 120,000 or so clones, about 74% being singletons. The sequenced sample consisted of PBMCs. All receptors derive from a woman aged 40-49 years in good health and CMV-seropositive. Both conserved end residues are part of each CDR3. The order of the fields is CDR3 protein, CDR3 DNA, CDR3 length, D gene, J gene, clone size, V gene. D genes are given only for firm matches. Rows give clone size only sometimes, using once, few, many, or a class for an expanded clone.

CDR3 protein: CASSQGLQGNYGYTF
CDR3 DNA: TGCGCCAGCAGCCAAGGATTGCAGGGCAACTATGGCTACACCTTC
CDR3 length: 15
D gene: -
J gene: TRBJ1-2
clone size: -
V gene: TRBV4-1

CDR3 protein: CASSVGQGGSGANVLTF
CDR3 DNA: TGTGCCAGCAGCGTAGGACAGGGAGGGTCTGGGGCCAACGTCCTGACTTTC
CDR3 length: 17
D gene: -
J gene: TRBJ2-6
clone size: once
V gene: TRBV5-4

CDR3 protein: CASKAYRGEQYF
CDR3 DNA: TGTGCCAGCAAAGCTTACAGGGGCGAGCAGTACTTC
CDR3 length: 12
D gene: TRBD1
J gene: TRBJ2-7
clone size: -
V gene: TRBV27

CDR3 protein: CASSPQGPYNSPLHF
CDR3 DNA: TGTGCCAGCAGCCCACAGGGACCATATAATTCACCCCTCCACTTT
CDR3 length: 15
D gene: -
J gene: TRBJ1-6
clone size: once
V gene: TRBV5-6

CDR3 protein: CASDPLAPYEQYF
CDR3 DNA: TGTGCCAGTGACCCACTAGCACCCTACGAGCAGTACTTC
CDR3 length: 13
D gene: -
J gene: TRBJ2-7
clone size: -
V gene: TRBV19

CDR3 protein: CASGENEAAYGYTF
CDR3 DNA: TGTGCCAGTGGGGAGAACGAGGCGGCCTATGGCTACACCTTC
CDR3 length: 14
D gene: -
J gene: TRBJ1-2
clone size: -
V gene: TRBV19

CDR3 protein: CASSKRGLAGAGEQFF
CDR3 DNA: TGTGCCAGCAGCAAACGGGGACTAGCGGGAGCTGGTGAGCAGTTCTTC
CDR3 length: 16
D gene: TRBD2
J gene: TRBJ2-1
clone size: -
V gene: TRBV7-9

CDR3 protein: CASSVAGGIYTYEQYF
CDR3 DNA: TGTGCCAGCAGCGTAGCGGGAGGGATCTATACCTACGAGCAGTACTTC
CDR3 length: 16
D gene: TRBD2
J gene: TRBJ2-7
clone size: -
V gene: TRBV9

CDR3 protein: CASSQGLAGIYEQYF
CDR3 DNA: TGCGCCAGCAGCCAGGGACTAGCGGGGATCTACGAGCAGTACTTC
CDR3 length: 15
D gene: TRBD2
J gene: TRBJ2-7
clone size: -
V gene: TRBV4-1

CDR3 protein: CASSEIPGQGHTQPQHF
CDR3 DNA: TGTGCCAGCAGTGAAATCCCGGGACAGGGACATACTCAGCCCCAGCATTTT
CDR3 length: 17
D gene: TRBD1
J gene: TRBJ1-5
clone size: -
V gene: TRBV6-1

CDR3 protein: CASSLRQLYGYTF
CDR3 DNA: TGTGCCAGCAGCTTGAGACAGCTCTATGGCTACACCTTC
CDR3 length: 13
D gene: -
J gene: TRBJ1-2
clone size: -
V gene: TRBV7-2

CDR3 protein: CAWSSLAGDTQYF
CDR3 DNA: TGTGCCTGGAGTTCGTTAGCGGGAGATACGCAGTATTTT
CDR3 length: 13
D gene: TRBD2
J gene: TRBJ2-3
clone size: -
V gene: TRBV30

CDR3 protein: CASSQETEREYAHEQYF
CDR3 DNA: TGTGCCAGCAGCCAAGAAACGGAGCGGGAGTACGCCCACGAGCAGTACTTC
CDR3 length: 17
D gene: TRBD2
J gene: TRBJ2-7
clone size: few
V gene: TRBV4-2

CDR3 protein: CASSLGREPQHF
CDR3 DNA: TGTGCCAGCAGCTTAGGGAGGGAGCCCCAGCATTTT
CDR3 length: 12
D gene: -
J gene: TRBJ1-5
clone size: -
V gene: TRBV7-9

CDR3 protein: CASSGDRVVHEDTQYF
CDR3 DNA: TGCGCCAGCAGCGGGGACAGGGTAGTCCACGAAGATACGCAGTATTTT
CDR3 length: 16
D gene: TRBD1
J gene: TRBJ2-3
clone size: -
V gene: TRBV5-1

CDR3 protein: CASSLPGQGEDTQYF
CDR3 DNA: TGTGCCAGCAGCCTACCGGGACAGGGGGAGGATACGCAGTATTTT
CDR3 length: 15
D gene: TRBD1
J gene: TRBJ2-3
clone size: -
V gene: TRBV7-3

CDR3 protein: CASIPGRASYEQYF
CDR3 DNA: TGTGCCAGCATACCCGGGAGGGCATCCTACGAGCAGTACTTC
CDR3 length: 14
D gene: -
J gene: TRBJ2-7
clone size: -
V gene: TRBV21-1

CDR3 protein: CASSKSGQGSTEAFF
CDR3 DNA: TGTGCCAGCAGTAAATCCGGACAGGGTAGCACTGAAGCTTTCTTT
CDR3 length: 15
D gene: TRBD1
J gene: TRBJ1-1
clone size: few
V gene: TRBV25-1

CDR3 protein: CASSVGAVGANVLTF
CDR3 DNA: TGTGCCAGCAGCGTAGGGGCAGTTGGGGCCAACGTCCTGACTTTC
CDR3 length: 15
D gene: -
J gene: TRBJ2-6
clone size: -
V gene: TRBV9

CDR3 protein: CASSPRLATDTQYF
CDR3 DNA: TGTGCCAGCAGCCCGCGACTAGCAACAGATACGCAGTATTTT
CDR3 length: 14
D gene: TRBD2
J gene: TRBJ2-3
clone size: -
V gene: TRBV7-3

CDR3 protein: CASSADRGRNEQYF
CDR3 DNA: TGTGCCAGCAGCGCCGACAGGGGGCGGAACGAGCAGTACTTC
CDR3 length: 14
D gene: TRBD1
J gene: TRBJ2-7
clone size: -
V gene: TRBV9

CDR3 protein: CASSYRDRGGYEQYF
CDR3 DNA: TGTGCCAGCAGTTACCGGGACAGGGGAGGCTACGAGCAGTACTTC
CDR3 length: 15
D gene: TRBD1
J gene: TRBJ2-7
clone size: -
V gene: TRBV6-5

CDR3 protein: CASSLSGTGGIPYGYTF
CDR3 DNA: TGCGCCAGCAGCTTGTCCGGGACAGGGGGCATTCCGTATGGCTACACCTTC
CDR3 length: 17
D gene: TRBD1
J gene: TRBJ1-2
clone size: -
V gene: TRBV5-1

CDR3 protein: CASSSGLAGGPRTDTQYF
CDR3 DNA: TGCGCCAGCAGCTCTGGACTAGCGGGGGGGCCAAGAACAGATACGCAGTATTTT
CDR3 length: 18
D gene: TRBD2
J gene: TRBJ2-3
clone size: -
V gene: TRBV5-1

CDR3 protein: CASTPGASGGDTQYF
CDR3 DNA: TGTGCTAGTACCCCGGGCGCTAGCGGGGGAGATACGCAGTATTTT
CDR3 length: 15
D gene: TRBD2
J gene: TRBJ2-3
clone size: -
V gene: TRBV12-5

CDR3 protein: CASSREEGVNSPLHF
CDR3 DNA: TGCGCCAGCAGCCGGGAGGAGGGTGTGAATTCACCCCTCCACTTT
CDR3 length: 15
D gene: -
J gene: TRBJ1-6
clone size: -
V gene: TRBV5-1

CDR3 protein: CASSLAEGDSTDTQYF
CDR3 DNA: TGTGCCAGCAGCTTGGCCGAGGGGGACAGCACAGATACGCAGTATTTT
CDR3 length: 16
D gene: -
J gene: TRBJ2-3
clone size: -
V gene: TRBV5-5

CDR3 protein: CASSGTGGSTEAFF
CDR3 DNA: TGCGCCAGCAGCGGCACAGGGGGTAGCACTGAAGCTTTCTTT
CDR3 length: 14
D gene: TRBD1
J gene: TRBJ1-1
clone size: -
V gene: TRBV5-1

CDR3 protein: CASSRNPEETQYF
CDR3 DNA: TGTGCCAGCAGCAGAAACCCGGAGGAGACCCAGTACTTC
CDR3 length: 13
D gene: -
J gene: TRBJ2-5
clone size: once
V gene: TRBV7-3

CDR3 protein: CASSLPSTRTDTQYF
CDR3 DNA: TGTGCCAGCAGCCTCCCTAGCACTCGCACAGATACGCAGTATTTT
CDR3 length: 15
D gene: -
J gene: TRBJ2-3
clone size: -
V gene: TRBV2

CDR3 protein: CASSLYTGVFSGANVLTF
CDR3 DNA: TGTGCCAGCAGTTTATATACAGGGGTCTTCTCTGGGGCCAACGTCCTGACTTTC
CDR3 length: 18
D gene: TRBD1
J gene: TRBJ2-6
clone size: -
V gene: TRBV27

CDR3 protein: CASSLDSRGPTGTDTQYF
CDR3 DNA: TGTGCCAGCAGCTTAGACAGCAGGGGGCCCACGGGGACAGATACGCAGTATTTT
CDR3 length: 18
D gene: TRBD1
J gene: TRBJ2-3
clone size: -
V gene: TRBV11-3

CDR3 protein: CASSTSQGWKQFF
CDR3 DNA: TGTGCCAGCAGCACTTCCCAGGGGTGGAAGCAGTTCTTC
CDR3 length: 13
D gene: -
J gene: TRBJ2-1
clone size: -
V gene: TRBV11-1

CDR3 protein: CASSPSRNQPQHF
CDR3 DNA: TGTGCCAGTAGTCCCAGTCGCAATCAGCCCCAGCATTTT
CDR3 length: 13
D gene: -
J gene: TRBJ1-5
clone size: -
V gene: TRBV19

CDR3 protein: CASSTRAPRQGNTGELFF
CDR3 DNA: TGTGCCAGCAGCACAAGAGCCCCTCGACAGGGGAACACCGGGGAGCTGTTTTTT
CDR3 length: 18
D gene: TRBD1
J gene: TRBJ2-2
clone size: -
V gene: TRBV7-8

CDR3 protein: CASSLDMNTEAFF
CDR3 DNA: TGTGCCAGCAGTTTAGATATGAACACTGAAGCTTTCTTT
CDR3 length: 13
D gene: -
J gene: TRBJ1-1
clone size: -
V gene: TRBV2

CDR3 protein: CASSFRGQVNTEAFF
CDR3 DNA: TGTGCCAGCAGCTTCCGGGGACAGGTGAACACTGAAGCTTTCTTT
CDR3 length: 15
D gene: TRBD1
J gene: TRBJ1-1
clone size: -
V gene: TRBV7-9

CDR3 protein: CASSPGLGGNEQFF
CDR3 DNA: TGTGCCAGCAGCCCGGGACTAGGAGGGAATGAGCAGTTCTTC
CDR3 length: 14
D gene: TRBD2
J gene: TRBJ2-1
clone size: once
V gene: TRBV7-6

CDR3 protein: CASSVGVGVNTGELFF
CDR3 DNA: TGTGCCAGCAGCGTAGGGGTGGGAGTGAACACCGGGGAGCTGTTTTTT
CDR3 length: 16
D gene: -
J gene: TRBJ2-2
clone size: once
V gene: TRBV9

CDR3 protein: CASWGRGAFAAEQYF
CDR3 DNA: TGTGCCAGTTGGGGGAGGGGCGCGTTTGCAGCCGAGCAGTACTTC
CDR3 length: 15
D gene: TRBD2
J gene: TRBJ2-7
clone size: -
V gene: TRBV6-5

CDR3 protein: CASRPTAAAGNTIYF
CDR3 DNA: TGTGCCAGCAGGCCCACAGCGGCCGCTGGAAACACCATATATTTT
CDR3 length: 15
D gene: -
J gene: TRBJ1-3
clone size: -
V gene: TRBV2

CDR3 protein: CASSGGWGQGRGKLFF
CDR3 DNA: TGTGCCAGCAGCGGAGGCTGGGGGCAGGGTAGGGGAAAACTGTTTTTT
CDR3 length: 16
D gene: -
J gene: TRBJ1-4
clone size: -
V gene: TRBV7-2

CDR3 protein: CASGTPSTYEQYF
CDR3 DNA: TGTGCCAGTGGGACACCATCAACCTACGAGCAGTACTTC
CDR3 length: 13
D gene: -
J gene: TRBJ2-7
clone size: -
V gene: TRBV6-4

CDR3 protein: CASSSRTSGESAEQYF
CDR3 DNA: TGCGCCAGCAGCTCACGAACTAGCGGGGAATCGGCCGAGCAGTACTTC
CDR3 length: 16
D gene: TRBD2
J gene: TRBJ2-7
clone size: few
V gene: TRBV5-1

CDR3 protein: CASSSGQGDSAEAFF
CDR3 DNA: TGCGCCAGCAGCTCGGGACAGGGCGACTCGGCTGAAGCTTTCTTT
CDR3 length: 15
D gene: TRBD1
J gene: TRBJ1-1
clone size: -
V gene: TRBV5-1

CDR3 protein: CASSPLQGWDTGAFF
CDR3 DNA: TGTGCCAGCTCACCTCTTCAGGGGTGGGACACTGGAGCTTTCTTT
CDR3 length: 15
D gene: -
J gene: TRBJ1-1
clone size: -
V gene: TRBV18

CDR3 protein: CASSVSLNTGELFF
CDR3 DNA: TGTGCCAGCAGTGTGTCCCTAAACACCGGGGAGCTGTTTTTT
CDR3 length: 14
D gene: -
J gene: TRBJ2-2
clone size: few
V gene: TRBV2

CDR3 protein: CASSRLGAQETQYF
CDR3 DNA: TGCGCCAGCAGCCGTCTGGGGGCCCAAGAGACCCAGTACTTC
CDR3 length: 14
D gene: -
J gene: TRBJ2-5
clone size: -
V gene: TRBV4-1